Described below is a single T cell receptor (beta chain) sequence and its context. The antigen is undetermined. The entry originates in a study of shared clonotypes between healthy human individuals. Broader study findings: Estimated clonotype richness was generally higher in naive than memory subsets.

Generated by immunoSEQ multiplex PCR, the TCRdb table keeps only in-frame clones and is missing some. The sample includes about 680,000 clones, around 92% of them seen just once. The naive CD8 fraction comprised CD45RO-negative cells positively selected for CCR7 and excluded terminally differentiated effector memory CD45RA+ cells. This CDR3 is 15 amino acids long. Germline loops: CDR1 SGHRS, CDR2 YFSETQ. V dropped 4 bases and J dropped 7; count of bases not matched to a gene: 13. This clonotype originated in a man aged 25 to 40 in good health. This chain uses TRBV5-1 with TRBJ1-1; 7 positions match TRBD1. Sequenced sample: naive CD8+ T cells sorted from blood. In DNA form, the CDR3 reads TGCGCCAGCAGCAACGGGGACAGCCCGGCCCTTGAAGCTTTCTTT. Its translation is CASSNGDSPALEAFF.